These 19 T cell receptor beta chains came from one sample sequenced in a study of shared clonotypes between healthy human individuals. The table came from immunoSEQ multiplex PCR; TCRdb's copy has only in-frame clones and leaves some out. The data show approximately 500,000 clones, roughly 95% seen once. The sequenced material came from naive CD4+ T cells sorted from blood. As to subset: CD45RA+ positively selected. These receptors originate from a woman aged 30 to 39 in good health.

This clone was counted between two and nine times. The same CDR3 can be traced to other DNA sequences in this sample. The V gene is TRBV5-1, the J gene TRBJ2-7; 11 bases match TRBD2. CDR1 and CDR2 (germline): SGHRS, YFSETQ. V gave up 2 bases and J gave up 3 bases; unmatched junction bases: 1. CDR3 length equals 14 residues. The CDR3 loop is CASSFTSGSYEQYF. The CDR3 DNA sequence: TGCGCCAGCAGCTTCACTAGCGGGAGCTACGAGCAGTACTTC.

The rearrangement links TRBV5-1 to TRBJ2-1, with 12 bases matching TRBD2. The germline CDR1 and CDR2 sequences are SGHRS and YFSETQ. The CDR3 runs 17 residues. V lost 4 bases and J lost 7; bases outside the gene matches: 12. CDR3 region: CASSGTILAGGGNEQFF. CDR3 in DNA: TGCGCCAGCAGCGGAACAATACTAGCGGGAGGTGGGAATGAGCAGTTCTTC.

The chain joins TRBV28 to TRBJ2-7; 9 nucleotides agree with TRBD1. The junction had 5 bases not matched to a gene; V was cut back by 6 bases and J by 2 bases. This CDR3 region has 14 residues. Germline assignment: CDR1 MDHEN and CDR2 SYDVKM. The CDR3 loop reads CASRGDRAPYEQYF. The CDR3 nucleotides are TGTGCCAGCAGGGGGGACAGGGCGCCCTACGAGCAGTACTTC.

This chain connects TRBV5-6 to TRBJ2-7; 10 bases match TRBD2. Germline V CDR1 and CDR2: SGHDT, YYEEEE. Trimming at V came to 3 bases and at J to 4 bases, leaving 10 bases not matched to a gene. CDR3 length: 16 residues. CDR3 residues: CASSSTASGSFYEQYF. The DNA for the CDR3 is TGTGCCAGCAGCTCAACAGCTAGCGGGAGTTTTTACGAGCAGTACTTC.

This sequence joins TRBV9 and TRBJ2-3, with 12 nucleotides matching TRBD2. The CDR3 is 19 amino acids. V shed 0 bases, J shed 3 bases, and the junction held 11 bases outside the gene matches. In germline, CDR1 is SGDLS, CDR2 YYNGEE. CDR3 coding DNA: TGTGCCAGCAGCGTAGCTACCTGGAGGACTAGCGGGAAGACAGATACGCAGTATTTT. The encoded protein is CASSVATWRTSGKTDTQYF. Together with reference TRBV9 and TRBJ2-3, the CDR3 gives the full variable domain: DSGVTQTPKHLITATGQRVTLRCSPRSGDLSVYWYQQSLDQGLQFLIQYYNGEERAKGNILERFSAQQFPDLHSELNLSSLELGDSALYFCASSVATWRTSGKTDTQYFGPGTRLTVL.

A few counts support this clone. The chain employs TRBV7-9 and TRBJ2-7, with 7 bases aligning to TRBD1. CDR1 SEHNR and CDR2 FQNEAQ come from the germline V gene (reference sequence). The V and J ends lost 5 bases and 4 bases, in that order; junction bases with no gene match: 2. The length of the CDR3 is 12 residues. The CDR3 loop reads CASSLQGYEQYF. The DNA of the CDR3 is TGTGCCAGCAGCCTACAGGGGTACGAGCAGTACTTC.

V usage is TRBV28 and J usage is TRBJ1-1; TRBD1 matches 9 bases. The CDR3 covers 14 residues. Trimming removed 3 bases from V and 5 bases from J; junction bases left unmatched: 4. Germline-derived CDR1 and CDR2 are MDHEN and SYDVKM. CDR3 bases: TGTGCCAGCAGTTTCGGGACAGGGCGGACTGAAGCTTTCTTT. It translates to CASSFGTGRTEAFF.

This rearrangement joins TRBV10-3 to TRBJ1-1, with D tentatively TRBD1 (6 bases). CDR3 length equals 14 residues. Germline V lookup: CDR1 ENHRY, CDR2 SYGVKD. Trimming pared 6 bases from V and 0 bases from J, leaving 11 bases between. CDR3 protein: CAISPTGLNTEAFF. DNA for the CDR3: TGTGCCATCAGCCCGACAGGACTGAACACTGAAGCTTTCTTT.

The chain uses TRBV19 and TRBJ1-4, with a tentative D call TRBD1 (6 bases). This CDR3 has 15 residues. Per the germline V gene, CDR1 is LNHDA and CDR2 is SQIVND (reference sequence). V gave up 3 bases and J gave up 7 bases, with 15 bases separating them. The CDR3: CASSIFGGRSEKLFF. In DNA form, the CDR3 reads TGTGCCAGTAGTATTTTCGGGGGGCGGAGTGAAAAACTGTTTTTT.

Points on this clone: Other DNA sequences in this sample translate to the same CDR3. V gene TRBV28 combines with J gene TRBJ1-5, with D unclear. This CDR3 region has 12 residues. Between the trimmed V and J ends, which lost 2 bases and 7 bases, there was a span of 6 bases. CDR1 is MDHEN, CDR2 SYDVKM, per germline. CDR3 amino acids: CASSLRVQPQHF. In DNA, the CDR3 is TGTGCCAGCAGTTTACGAGTCCAGCCCCAGCATTTT.

This chain links TRBV7-8 with TRBJ1-1, with D possibly matching TRBD1 (6 bases). CDR1 SGHVS and CDR2 FQNEAQ come from the germline V gene. CDR3 length equals 13 residues. Trimming took off 4 bases at V and 1 base at J, with 7 bases between the two ends. The CDR3 protein is CASSSTGNTEAFF. CDR3 bases: TGTGCCAGCAGCTCGACAGGGAACACTGAAGCTTTCTTT.

The V gene is TRBV18, the J gene TRBJ2-5; TRBD2 agrees at 9 bases. The J call is doubtful: the DNA matches TRBJ2-7 better. CDR1 KGHSH and CDR2 LQKENI come from the germline V gene. The CDR3 extends over 14 amino acids. The CDR3 loop is CASSQGLADYEQYF. CDR3 coding DNA: TGTGCCAGCTCACAGGGACTAGCCGACTACGAGCAGTACTTC.

The genes are TRBV5-1 and TRBJ2-7; TRBD2 is a possible D gene (5 bases). From germline, CDR1 is SGHRS and CDR2 YFSETQ. CDR3 length: 13 residues. V was pared by 6 bases and J by 7 bases, with 17 bases between. Here the CDR3 DNA reads TGCGCCAGCAAAGGAGGCGGGCTGAGGGAGCAGTACTTC. It is translated as CASKGGGLREQYF.

This sequence joins TRBV27 and TRBJ2-1, with D hard to call. The CDR3 is made up of 12 amino acids. Per germline, CDR1 MNHEY and CDR2 SMNVEV (reference sequence). The V end was cut by 5 bases, the J end by 3 bases, with 5 bases between. CDR3 nucleotide sequence: TGTGCCAGCAGTGAAAACTACAATGAGCAGTTCTTC. It yields the protein CASSENYNEQFF.

The chain couples TRBV29-1 to TRBJ2-3; TRBD1 matches at 9 bases. Germline CDR1 reads SQVTM; CDR2 reads ANQGSEA. The CDR3 totals 13 residues. V lost 4 bases, J lost 6 bases, and 5 bases stayed unmatched. The DNA of the CDR3 is TGCAGCGTTGGGACAGGGGTCGGCGATACGCAGTATTTT. This encodes CSVGTGVGDTQYF.

The chain joins TRBV19 to TRBJ2-5; TRBD2 agrees at 13 bases. V lost 6 bases to trimming and J lost 5 bases; unmatched junction nucleotides: 6. CDR3 length: 15 amino acids. Germline assignment: CDR1 LNHDA and CDR2 SQIVND (reference sequence). The CDR3 DNA reads TGTGCCAGTAGCACTAGCGGGAGGGCCCAGGAGACCCAGTACTTC. Translated: CASSTSGRAQETQYF. Drawing the rest from reference TRBV19 and TRBJ2-5, the complete variable domain is DGGITQSPKYLFRKEGQNVTLSCEQNLNHDAMYWYRQDPGQGLRLIYYSQIVNDFQKGDIAEGYSVSREKKESFPLTVTSAQKNPTAFYLCASSTSGRAQETQYFGPGTRLLVL.

The rearrangement joins TRBV27 to TRBJ2-7, with 8 bases aligning to TRBD1. J lost 4 bases, V lost 3 bases, and 8 bases had no gene match. The CDR3 is made up of 15 amino acids. Per germline, CDR1 MNHEY and CDR2 SMNVEV (reference sequence). CDR3 loop: CASSFSGQGFYEQYF. For the CDR3, the DNA is TGTGCCAGCAGTTTTTCCGGACAGGGATTTTACGAGCAGTACTTC.

V usage is TRBV30 and J usage is TRBJ2-2; D gene uncertain. Trimming took 2 bases from V and 4 from J, leaving 8 bases between them. Germline-derived CDR1 and CDR2 are GTSNPN and SVGIG (reference sequence). The CDR3 length is 13 residues. CDR3 DNA: TGTGCCTGGAGTCCCAGCCCCACCGGGGAGCTGTTTTTT. This sequence encodes CAWSPSPTGELFF.

This chain connects TRBV28 to TRBJ1-6; D is ambiguous. V was trimmed by 6 bases and J by 14 bases, leaving 14 bases between them. Germline V gene data show CDR1 as MDHEN and CDR2 as SYDVKM. This CDR3 region has 12 residues. The CDR3 bases are TGTGCCAGCAGGACGTTTCGTATGGCCCTCCACTTT. It is translated as CASRTFRMALHF.